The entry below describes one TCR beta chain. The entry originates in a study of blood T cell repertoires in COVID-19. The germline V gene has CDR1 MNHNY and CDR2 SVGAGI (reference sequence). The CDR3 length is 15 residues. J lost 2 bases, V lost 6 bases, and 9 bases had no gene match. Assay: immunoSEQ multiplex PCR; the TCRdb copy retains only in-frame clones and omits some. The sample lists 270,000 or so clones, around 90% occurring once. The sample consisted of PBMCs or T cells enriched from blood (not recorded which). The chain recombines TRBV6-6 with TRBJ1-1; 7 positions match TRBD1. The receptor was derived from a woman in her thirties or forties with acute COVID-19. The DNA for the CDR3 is TGTGCCAGCAGGGACCACAGGGGAACTAACACTGAAGCTTTCTTT. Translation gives CASRDHRGTNTEAFF.